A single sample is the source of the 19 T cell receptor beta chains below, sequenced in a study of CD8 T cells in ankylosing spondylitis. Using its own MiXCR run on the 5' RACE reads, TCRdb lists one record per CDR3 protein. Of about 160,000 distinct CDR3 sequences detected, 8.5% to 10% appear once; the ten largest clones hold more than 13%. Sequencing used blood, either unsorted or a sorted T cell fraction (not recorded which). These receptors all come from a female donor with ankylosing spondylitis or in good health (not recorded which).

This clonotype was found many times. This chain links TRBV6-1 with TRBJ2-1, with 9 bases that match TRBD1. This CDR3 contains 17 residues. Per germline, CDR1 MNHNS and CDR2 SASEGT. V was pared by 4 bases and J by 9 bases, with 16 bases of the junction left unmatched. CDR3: CASSGPVGDRDTGEQFF. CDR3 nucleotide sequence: TGTGCCAGCAGTGGCCCCGTTGGGGACAGGGACACTGGTGAGCAGTTCTTC.

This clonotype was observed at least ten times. The chain's CDR3 is CSVEAGTRNTGELFF. In nucleotides, the CDR3 is TGCAGCGTTGAGGCCGGGACTAGAAACACCGGGGAGCTGTTTTTT. V is TRBV29-1 and J is TRBJ2-2, with 8 positions matching TRBD2. The germline gives CDR1 SQVTM, CDR2 ANQGSEA. The CDR3 is 15 residues long. V shed 3 bases and J 2 bases; nucleotides not matched to a gene: 5.

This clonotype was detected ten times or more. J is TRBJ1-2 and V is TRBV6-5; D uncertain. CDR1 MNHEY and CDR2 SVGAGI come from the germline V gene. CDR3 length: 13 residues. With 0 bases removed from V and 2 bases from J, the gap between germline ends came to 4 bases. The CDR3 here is CASSYSSNYGYTF. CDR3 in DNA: TGTGCCAGCAGTTACTCATCAAACTATGGCTACACCTTC.

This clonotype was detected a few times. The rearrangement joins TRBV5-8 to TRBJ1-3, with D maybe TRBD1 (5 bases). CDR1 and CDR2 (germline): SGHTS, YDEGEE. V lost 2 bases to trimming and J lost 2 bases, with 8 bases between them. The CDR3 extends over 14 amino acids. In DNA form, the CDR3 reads TGTGCCAGCAGCTTTTGGGGACCTGGAAACACCATATATTTT. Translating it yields CASSFWGPGNTIYF.

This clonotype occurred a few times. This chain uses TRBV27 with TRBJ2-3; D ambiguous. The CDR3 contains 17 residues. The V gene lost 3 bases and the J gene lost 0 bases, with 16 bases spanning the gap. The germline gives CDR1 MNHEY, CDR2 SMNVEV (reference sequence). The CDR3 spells CASSLGSWRSSTDTQYF. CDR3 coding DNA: TGTGCCAGCAGTTTGGGCTCTTGGCGCTCTAGCACAGATACGCAGTATTTT.

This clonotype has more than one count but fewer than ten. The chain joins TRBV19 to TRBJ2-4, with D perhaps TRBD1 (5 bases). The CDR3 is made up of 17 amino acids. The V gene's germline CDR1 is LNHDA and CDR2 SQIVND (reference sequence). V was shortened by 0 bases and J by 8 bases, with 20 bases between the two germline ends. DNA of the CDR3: TGTGCCAGTAGTATAGATCCGGCAGTCACCCTAGGGGACATTCAGTACTTC. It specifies CASSIDPAVTLGDIQYF. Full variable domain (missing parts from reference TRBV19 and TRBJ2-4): DGGITQSPKYLFRKEGQNVTLSCEQNLNHDAMYWYRQDPGQGLRLIYYSQIVNDFQKGDIAEGYSVSREKKESFPLTVTSAQKNPTAFYLCASSIDPAVTLGDIQYFGAGTRLSVL.

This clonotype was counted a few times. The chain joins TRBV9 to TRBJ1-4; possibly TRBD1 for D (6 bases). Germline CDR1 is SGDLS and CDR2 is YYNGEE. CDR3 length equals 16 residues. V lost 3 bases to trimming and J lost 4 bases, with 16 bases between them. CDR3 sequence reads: CASSAEGGAYNEKLFF. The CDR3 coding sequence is TGTGCCAGCAGCGCCGAGGGGGGGGCCTATAATGAAAAACTGTTTTTT. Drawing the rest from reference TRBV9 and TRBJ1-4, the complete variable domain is DSGVTQTPKHLITATGQRVTLRCSPRSGDLSVYWYQQSLDQGLQFLIQYYNGEERAKGNILERFSAQQFPDLHSELNLSSLELGDSALYFCASSAEGGAYNEKLFFGSGTQLSVL.

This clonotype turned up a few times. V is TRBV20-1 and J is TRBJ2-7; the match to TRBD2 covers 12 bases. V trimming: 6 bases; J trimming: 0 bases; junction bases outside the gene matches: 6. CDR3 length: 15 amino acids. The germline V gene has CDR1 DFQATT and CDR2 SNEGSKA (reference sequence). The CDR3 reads CSADGLAGSSYEQYF. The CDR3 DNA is TGCAGTGCAGACGGACTAGCGGGATCCTCCTACGAGCAGTACTTC.

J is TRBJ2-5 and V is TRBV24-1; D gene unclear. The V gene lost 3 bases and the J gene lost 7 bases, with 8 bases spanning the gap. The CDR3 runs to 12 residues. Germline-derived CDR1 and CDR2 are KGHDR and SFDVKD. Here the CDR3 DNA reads TGTGCCACCAGTGATCCCCTGGGGACCCAGTACTTC. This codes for CATSDPLGTQYF.

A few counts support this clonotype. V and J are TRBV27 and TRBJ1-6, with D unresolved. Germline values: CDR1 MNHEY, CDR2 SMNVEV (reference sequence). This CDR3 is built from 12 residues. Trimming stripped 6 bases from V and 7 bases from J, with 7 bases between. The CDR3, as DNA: TGTGCCAGCAGCTCCTGGAATTCACCCCTCCACTTT. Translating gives CASSSWNSPLHF.

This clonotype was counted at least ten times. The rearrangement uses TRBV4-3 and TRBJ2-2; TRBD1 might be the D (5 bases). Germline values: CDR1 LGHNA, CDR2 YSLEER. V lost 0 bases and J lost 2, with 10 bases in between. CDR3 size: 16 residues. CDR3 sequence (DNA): TGCGCCAGCAGCCAAGAAAGGGGCAGCAACACCGGGGAGCTGTTTTTT. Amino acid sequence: CASSQERGSNTGELFF.

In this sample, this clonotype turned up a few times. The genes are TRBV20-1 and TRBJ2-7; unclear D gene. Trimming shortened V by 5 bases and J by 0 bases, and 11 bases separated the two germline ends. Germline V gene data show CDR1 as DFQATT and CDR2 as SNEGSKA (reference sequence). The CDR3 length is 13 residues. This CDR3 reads CSAGVQHSYEQYF. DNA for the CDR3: TGCAGTGCTGGGGTCCAGCACTCCTACGAGCAGTACTTC.

DNA for the CDR3: TGTGCCAGCAGCTCGGTTGCATCAATTAACGCTGAAGCTTTCTTT. It translates to CASSSVASINAEAFF. This chain links TRBV5-8 with TRBJ1-1; no firm D call. From germline, CDR1 is SGHTS and CDR2 YDEGEE. This CDR3 spans 15 amino acids. The V end was cut by 3 bases, the J end by 6 bases, with 18 bases between. The full variable domain, rest sourced from reference TRBV5-8 and TRBJ1-1, is EAGVTQSPTHLIKTRGQQATLRCSPISGHTSVYWYQQALGLGLQFLLWYDEGEERNRGNFPPRFSGRQFPNYSSELNVNALELEDSALYLCASSSVASINAEAFFGQGTRLTVV.

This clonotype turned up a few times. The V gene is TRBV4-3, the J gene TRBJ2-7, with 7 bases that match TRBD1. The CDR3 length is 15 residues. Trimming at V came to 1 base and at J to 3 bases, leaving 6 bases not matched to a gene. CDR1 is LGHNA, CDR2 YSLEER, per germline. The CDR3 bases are TGCGCCAGCAGCCAAGTTCCGGGACAGCTCTACGAGCAGTACTTC. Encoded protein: CASSQVPGQLYEQYF.

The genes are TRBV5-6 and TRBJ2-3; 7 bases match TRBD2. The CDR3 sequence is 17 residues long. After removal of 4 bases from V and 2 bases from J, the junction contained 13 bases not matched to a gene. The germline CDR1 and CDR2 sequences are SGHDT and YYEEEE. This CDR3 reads CASSPPFSGSPTDTQYF. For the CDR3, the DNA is TGTGCCAGCAGCCCCCCCTTTAGCGGGTCTCCCACAGATACGCAGTATTTT.

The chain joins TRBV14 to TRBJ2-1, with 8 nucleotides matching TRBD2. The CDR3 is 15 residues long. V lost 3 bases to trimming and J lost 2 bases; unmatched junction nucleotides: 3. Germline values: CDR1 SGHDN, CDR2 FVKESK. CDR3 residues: CASSQGLVPYNEQFF. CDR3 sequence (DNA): TGTGCCAGCAGCCAGGGACTAGTCCCCTACAATGAGCAGTTCTTC. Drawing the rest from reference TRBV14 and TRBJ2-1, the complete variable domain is EAGVTQFPSHSVIEKGQTVTLRCDPISGHDNLYWYRRVMGKEIKFLLHFVKESKQDESGMPNNRFLAERTGGTYSTLKVQPAELEDSGVYFCASSQGLVPYNEQFFGPGTRLTVL.

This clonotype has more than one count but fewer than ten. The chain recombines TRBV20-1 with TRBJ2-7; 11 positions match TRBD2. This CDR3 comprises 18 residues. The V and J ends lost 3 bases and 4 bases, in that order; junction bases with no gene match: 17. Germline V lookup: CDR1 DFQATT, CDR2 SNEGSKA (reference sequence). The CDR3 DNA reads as TGCAGTGCTAGGTCGTTACAGGCTGAACTAGCGGGGGAATACGAGCAGTACTTC. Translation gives CSARSLQAELAGEYEQYF.

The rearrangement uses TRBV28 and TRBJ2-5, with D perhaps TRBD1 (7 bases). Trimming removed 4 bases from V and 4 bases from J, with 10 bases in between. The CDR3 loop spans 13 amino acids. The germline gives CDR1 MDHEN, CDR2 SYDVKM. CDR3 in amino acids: CASSSEGAETQYF. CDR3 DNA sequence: TGTGCCAGCAGTTCGGAGGGGGCAGAGACCCAGTACTTC.

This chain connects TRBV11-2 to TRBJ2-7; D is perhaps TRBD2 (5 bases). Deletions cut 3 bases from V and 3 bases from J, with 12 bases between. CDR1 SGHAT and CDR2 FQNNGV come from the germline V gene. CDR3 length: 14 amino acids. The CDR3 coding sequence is TGTGCCAGCAGCTTGGAGGCCGAGCGCTACGAGCAGTACTTC. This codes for CASSLEAERYEQYF.